One and the same sample provided the 28 T cell receptor beta chains below, sequenced in a study of CD8 T cells in Susac syndrome. cDNA came from roughly 0.47 to 1 ug RNA primed by random hexamers. TCRdb re-derived calls from the immunoSEQ multiplex PCR reads in MiXCR, one entry per CDR3 protein. The data show roughly 130,000 distinct CDR3 sequences, with roughly 94% seen just once and 0.095% to 0.15% held by the top ten. Input material: CD4+ T cells from PBMCs. These receptor sequences come from a human donor with multiple sclerosis.

This clonotype occurred once. The chain uses TRBV5-1 and TRBJ1-2; no definite D call. The V end lost 2 bases, the J end lost 0 bases, and 11 bases lay between the germline ends. Germline V gene lookup returns CDR1 SGHRS and CDR2 YFSETQ. The CDR3 has 15 amino acids. The CDR3 DNA follows: TGCGCCAGCAGCTTCTTTAACGGCTCTAACTATGGCTACACCTTC. As protein: CASSFFNGSNYGYTF.

J is TRBJ1-5 and V is TRBV6-5, with TRBD1 matching over 8 bases. J lost 0 bases, V lost 0 bases, and 7 bases had no gene match. CDR3 length: 18 residues. CDR1 and CDR2 (germline): MNHEY, SVGAGI. As DNA, the CDR3 is TGTGCCAGCAGTTACTCCGGGGGACAGGACCGTAGCAATCAGCCCCAGCATTTT. The encoded protein is CASSYSGGQDRSNQPQHF.

The chain joins TRBV19 to TRBJ1-1; TRBD1 aligns across 7 bases. V dropped 5 bases and J dropped 1; count of bases not matched to a gene: 4. Germline-derived CDR1 and CDR2 are LNHDA and SQIVND (reference sequence). This CDR3 has 14 residues. This CDR3 is CASSADRRNTEAFF. The CDR3 DNA is TGTGCCAGTAGTGCGGACAGGAGGAACACTGAAGCTTTCTTT.

Here the CDR3 reads CASSYFSGQVNQPQHF. DNA for the CDR3: TGTGCCAGCAGTTACTTTTCAGGACAGGTCAATCAGCCCCAGCATTTT. The V gene is TRBV6-2 or TRBV6-3, the J gene TRBJ1-5; 7 bases fit TRBD1. The germline gives CDR1 MNHEY, CDR2 SVGEGT. The CDR3 length is 16 residues. Trimming at V came to 1 base and at J to 3 bases, leaving 6 bases not matched to a gene.

The chain carries TRBV19 and TRBJ2-3; D is unresolved. This CDR3 is built from 13 residues. Germline CDR1 and CDR2: LNHDA and SQIVND (reference sequence). Trimming cost V 3 bases and J 4 bases, with 8 bases left between them. For the CDR3, the DNA is TGTGCCAGTAGTATTAGCTCCGCAGATACGCAGTATTTT. It is translated as CASSISSADTQYF.

The gene calls are TRBV5-4 and TRBJ2-7; D is unclear. Germline V gene lookup returns CDR1 SGHNT and CDR2 YYREEE (reference sequence). Deletions cut 2 bases from V and 3 bases from J, with 6 bases between. The CDR3 totals 12 residues. Here the CDR3 reads CASSFTNYEQYF. CDR3 nucleotide sequence: TGTGCCAGCAGCTTTACCAACTACGAGCAGTACTTC.

V usage is TRBV30 and J usage is TRBJ1-1, with 7 bases identical to TRBD1. V lost 2 bases, J lost 10 bases, and 7 bases stayed unmatched. This CDR3 spans 12 amino acids. Germline CDR1 GTSNPN, CDR2 SVGIG (reference sequence). The CDR3 loop reads CAWSPQGYSAFF. The CDR3 DNA reads as TGTGCCTGGAGTCCACAGGGGTATTCAGCTTTCTTT. The full variable domain, with the rest looked up from reference TRBV30 and TRBJ1-1, is SQTIHQWPATLVQPVGSPLSLECTVEGTSNPNLYWYRQAAGRGLQLLFYSVGIGQISSEVPQNLSASRPQDRQFILSSKKLLLSDSGFYLCAWSPQGYSAFFGQGTRLTVV.

DNA of the CDR3: TGTGCCAGCAGCTTACTCTCCTACGAGCAGTACTTC. Residues: CASSLLSYEQYF. This chain uses TRBV12-3 or TRBV12-4 with TRBJ2-7; unclear D gene. Trimming pared 6 bases from V and 0 bases from J, leaving 6 bases between. The CDR3 contains 12 residues.

The chain links TRBV4-3 to TRBJ1-4, with 7 bases matching TRBD1. The trim removed 0 bases at V and 2 bases at J, leaving 3 bases unmatched. The CDR3 has 16 residues. Per germline, CDR1 LGHNA and CDR2 YSLEER. The CDR3 loop is CASSQDRGGTNEKLFF. CDR3 nucleotide sequence: TGCGCCAGCAGCCAAGATCGAGGGGGCACTAATGAAAAACTGTTTTTT.

The chain joins TRBV6-1 to TRBJ1-3, with D uncertain. Looked up from germline, CDR1 is MNHNS and CDR2 is SASEGT. The ends were cut back, 2 bases at V and 0 bases at J, with 8 bases in the middle. The CDR3 extends over 15 amino acids. DNA for the CDR3: TGTGCCAGCAGTGAATTGGGGTTCTCTGGAAACACCATATATTTT. This sequence encodes CASSELGFSGNTIYF.

A note on this clonotype: Mismatch with germline at one junction end may stem from a read error. The CDR3 coding sequence is TGCAGCGTTGAACCACACGGACGGCGCGACACTGAAGTTTTCTTT. Protein: CSVEPHGRRDTEVFF. The chain recombines TRBV29-1 with TRBJ1-1; D is unclear. This CDR3 region has 15 residues. The germline V gene has CDR1 SQVTM and CDR2 ANQGSEA.

This chain connects TRBV10-3 to TRBJ1-6; 9 nucleotides agree with TRBD1. This CDR3 has 18 residues. The V and J ends lost 4 bases and 7 bases, in that order; junction bases with no gene match: 14. From germline, CDR1 is ENHRY and CDR2 SYGVKD. Written as DNA, the CDR3 is TGTGCCATCAGTGCATCCTCGTCGGGACAGGGCCCCAATTCACCCCTCCACTTT. It translates to CAISASSSGQGPNSPLHF.

The rearrangement links TRBV12-2 to TRBJ1-5; the table assigns TRBD1, which was not confirmed against the DNA. TRBV12-2 corresponds to a pseudogene. The CDR3 contains 17 residues. CDR3 amino acids: CASRFRAVRDSNQPQHF. The DNA of the CDR3 is TGTGCAAGTCGCTTCCGAGCAGTTCGGGACAGCAATCAGCCCCAGCATTTT.

The chain uses TRBV27 and TRBJ2-5; D is undetermined. V was clipped by 3 bases and J by 5 bases, with 10 bases between them. This CDR3 has 13 residues. CDR1 and CDR2 from the germline V gene are MNHEY and SMNVEV (reference sequence). The CDR3 sequence: CASSFEESETQYF. The CDR3 DNA reads TGTGCCAGCAGTTTCGAGGAATCGGAGACCCAGTACTTC.

This chain links TRBV6-1 with TRBJ1-2; D is possibly TRBD1 (5 bases). This CDR3 comprises 16 residues. V lost 6 bases to trimming and J lost 4 bases, with 21 bases between them. The V gene's germline CDR1 is MNHNS and CDR2 SASEGT. CDR3 bases: TGTGCCAGCAGCCAAGGACCCGTTGGGGGAAGCTATGGCTACACCTTC. Its protein is CASSQGPVGGSYGYTF.

The rearrangement joins TRBV14 to TRBJ1-1, with TRBD1 matching 8 bases. Germline lookup yields CDR1 SGHDN and CDR2 FVKESK. This CDR3 contains 13 residues. The V gene end was trimmed by 8 bases and the J gene end by 0 bases; junction bases not matched to a gene: 2. The CDR3 nucleotides are TGTGCCAGCGCGGGACAGGTGAACACTGAAGCTTTCTTT. Its translation: CASAGQVNTEAFF.

The chain employs TRBV5-1 and TRBJ1-1; TRBD1 agrees at 11 bases. The germline gives CDR1 SGHRS, CDR2 YFSETQ. The J segment lost 5 bases and the V segment lost 4 bases, leaving 4 bases of the junction unmatched. This CDR3 has 14 residues. The CDR3 loop is CASSPGTGGTEAFF. The CDR3 nucleotides are TGCGCCAGCAGCCCGGGGACAGGGGGGACTGAAGCTTTCTTT.

The gene calls are TRBV29-1 and TRBJ1-2; 7 bases fit TRBD1. The CDR3 spans 12 residues. Trimming removed 4 bases from V and 4 bases from J; junction bases left unmatched: 3. From germline, CDR1 is SQVTM and CDR2 ANQGSEA. This CDR3 reads CSVGRDSYGYTF. The CDR3, as DNA: TGCAGCGTTGGACGGGACAGCTATGGCTACACCTTC.

The chain joins TRBV29-1 to TRBJ1-2; a weak D match, TRBD1 (6 bases). This CDR3 spans 13 amino acids. Germline V gene data show CDR1 as SQVTM and CDR2 as ANQGSEA. Trimming took off 2 bases at V and 6 bases at J, with 13 bases between the two ends. The CDR3 sequence is CSVEWRGGDGYTF. The DNA for the CDR3 is TGCAGCGTTGAATGGAGGGGGGGGGATGGCTACACCTTC. Drawing the rest from reference TRBV29-1 and TRBJ1-2, the complete variable domain is SAVISQKPSRDICQRGTSLTIQCQVDSQVTMMFWYRQQPGQSLTLIATANQGSEATYESGFVIDKFPISRPNLTFSTLTVSNMSPEDSSIYLCSVEWRGGDGYTFGSGTRLTVV.

The chain carries TRBV20-1 and TRBJ2-3; 12 nucleotides line up with TRBD2. In germline, CDR1 is DFQATT, CDR2 SNEGSKA (reference sequence). The trim removed 7 bases at V and 4 bases at J, leaving 3 bases unmatched. The CDR3 is 13 residues long. The chain's CDR3 is CSGLAGGPDTQYF. CDR3 sequence (DNA): TGCAGTGGGCTAGCGGGGGGGCCAGATACGCAGTATTTT.

V is TRBV7-2 and J is TRBJ2-5; TRBD2 agrees at 14 bases. Germline assignment: CDR1 SGHTA and CDR2 FQGNSA. Trimming at V came to 5 bases and at J to 5 bases, leaving 4 bases not matched to a gene. The CDR3 runs to 15 residues. The CDR3 DNA follows: TGTGCCAGCAGCCCAGGGACTAGCGGGGGCGAGACCCAGTACTTC. Translating gives CASSPGTSGGETQYF.

This chain connects TRBV11-2 to TRBJ2-1; 7 bases align to TRBD2. In germline, CDR1 is SGHAT, CDR2 FQNNGV. V dropped 3 bases and J dropped 6; count of bases not matched to a gene: 8. The CDR3 spans 15 residues. DNA for the CDR3: TGTGCCAGCAGCTTCGGCGGGAGTATAGGCAATGAGCAGTTCTTC. This sequence encodes CASSFGGSIGNEQFF. The complete variable domain, with remaining parts taken from reference TRBV11-2 and TRBJ2-1, reads EAGVAQSPRYKIIEKRQSVAFWCNPISGHATLYWYQQILGQGPKLLIQFQNNGVVDDSQLPKDRFSAERLKGVDSTLKIQPAKLEDSAVYLCASSFGGSIGNEQFFGPGTRLTVL.

This clonotype was recorded only once. This chain links TRBV3-1 with TRBJ2-5, with TRBD2 matching over 9 bases. Germline assignment: CDR1 LGHDT and CDR2 YNNKEL (reference sequence). Trimming cost V 3 bases and J 4 bases; bases outside gene matches: 6. The CDR3 extends over 15 amino acids. In nucleotides, the CDR3 is TGTGCCAGCAGCCAGATAGCGGGAGCTGTAGAGACCCAGTACTTC. Translating it yields CASSQIAGAVETQYF.

The chain recombines TRBV6-1 with TRBJ2-5, with TRBD1 matching over 12 bases. The CDR3 spans 15 residues. V trimming: 2 bases; J trimming: 8 bases; junction bases outside the gene matches: 6. The germline V gene encodes CDR1 MNHNS and CDR2 SASEGT. As DNA, the CDR3 is TGTGCCAGCAGTGAAACGGGGACAGGGGGCGAAACCCAGTACTTC. Its translation: CASSETGTGGETQYF.

The rearrangement links TRBV6-5 to TRBJ2-2, with D perhaps matching TRBD2 (5 bases). V was shortened by 6 bases and J by 13 bases, with 21 bases between the two germline ends. CDR1 and CDR2 from the germline V gene are MNHEY and SVGAGI. CDR3 size: 14 residues. CDR3 DNA: TGTGCCAGCAGGCACGGAGGAAATGAAGTGGCGCTGTTTTTT. Translated: CASRHGGNEVALFF.

The chain combines TRBV25-1 with TRBJ2-4; a weak D match, TRBD2 (7 bases). In germline, CDR1 is MGHDK, CDR2 SYGVNS. The V end lost 2 bases, the J end lost 0 bases, and 17 bases lay between the germline ends. This CDR3 comprises 18 residues. The CDR3 loop reads CASSEVWTAGLAKNIQYF. In DNA form, the CDR3 reads TGTGCCAGCAGTGAAGTCTGGACAGCGGGACTAGCCAAAAACATTCAGTACTTC.

The chain combines TRBV2 with TRBJ2-2; perhaps TRBD2 as D (6 bases). Germline V gene sequence: CDR1 SNHLY, CDR2 FYNNEI. This CDR3 region has 15 residues. The V and J ends lost 6 bases and 4 bases respectively, with 15 bases between them. CDR3 nucleotides: TGTGCCAGCAGCGGGGCGGGGCGGGCCACCGGGGAGCTGTTTTTT. This gives the protein CASSGAGRATGELFF.

The chain joins TRBV6-5 to TRBJ2-5, with D possibly being TRBD2 (6 bases). Germline CDR1 is MNHEY and CDR2 is SVGAGI. The CDR3 loop spans 15 amino acids. Trimming took 6 bases from V and 5 from J, leaving 19 bases between them. In DNA form, the CDR3 reads TGTGCCAGCAGCCCTACCGGGGGTCGAGGGGAGACCCAGTACTTC. Residues: CASSPTGGRGETQYF.